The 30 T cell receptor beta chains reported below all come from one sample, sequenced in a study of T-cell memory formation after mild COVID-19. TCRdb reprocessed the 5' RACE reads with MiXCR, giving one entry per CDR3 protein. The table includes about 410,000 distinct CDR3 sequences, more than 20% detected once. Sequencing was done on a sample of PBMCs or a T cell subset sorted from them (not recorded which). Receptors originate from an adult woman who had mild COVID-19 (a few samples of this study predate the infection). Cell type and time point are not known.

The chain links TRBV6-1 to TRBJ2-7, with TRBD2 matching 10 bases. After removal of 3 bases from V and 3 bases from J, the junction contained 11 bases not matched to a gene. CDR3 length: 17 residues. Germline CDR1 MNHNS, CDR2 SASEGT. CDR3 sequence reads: CASSEGTSASHDYEQYF. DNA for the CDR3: TGTGCCAGCAGTGAGGGGACTAGCGCTTCACATGACTACGAGCAGTACTTC.

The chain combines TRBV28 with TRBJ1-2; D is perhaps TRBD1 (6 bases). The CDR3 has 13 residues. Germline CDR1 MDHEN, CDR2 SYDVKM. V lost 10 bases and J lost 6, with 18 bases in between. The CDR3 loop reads CATDGQPDHGYTF. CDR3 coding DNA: TGTGCCACCGATGGACAGCCTGATCATGGCTACACCTTC.

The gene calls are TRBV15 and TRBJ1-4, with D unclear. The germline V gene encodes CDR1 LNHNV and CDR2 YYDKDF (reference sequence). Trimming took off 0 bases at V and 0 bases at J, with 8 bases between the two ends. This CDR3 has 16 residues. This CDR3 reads CATSRDGTATNEKLFF. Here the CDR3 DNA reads TGTGCCACCAGCAGAGATGGTACAGCAACTAATGAAAAACTGTTTTTT.

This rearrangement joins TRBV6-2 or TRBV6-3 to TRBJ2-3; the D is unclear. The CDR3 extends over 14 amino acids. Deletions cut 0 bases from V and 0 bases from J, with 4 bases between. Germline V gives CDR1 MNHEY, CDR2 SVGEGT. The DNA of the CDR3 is TGTGCCAGCAGTTACTCGGCGAGCACAGATACGCAGTATTTT. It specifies CASSYSASTDTQYF.

The CDR3 reads CSVEGDWGAYGYTF. In DNA form, the CDR3 reads TGCAGCGTTGAAGGAGATTGGGGTGCCTATGGCTACACCTTC. This chain joins TRBV29-1 and TRBJ1-2; D uncertain. Deletions cut 1 base from V and 4 bases from J, with 13 bases between. The CDR3 length is 14 residues. Germline CDR1 is SQVTM and CDR2 is ANQGSEA.

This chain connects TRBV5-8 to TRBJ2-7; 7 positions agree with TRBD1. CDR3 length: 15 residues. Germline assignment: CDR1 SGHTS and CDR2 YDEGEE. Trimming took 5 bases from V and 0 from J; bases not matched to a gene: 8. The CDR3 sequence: CASRLGQPSSYEQYF. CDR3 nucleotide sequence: TGTGCCAGCAGACTGGGACAGCCGAGCTCCTACGAGCAGTACTTC.

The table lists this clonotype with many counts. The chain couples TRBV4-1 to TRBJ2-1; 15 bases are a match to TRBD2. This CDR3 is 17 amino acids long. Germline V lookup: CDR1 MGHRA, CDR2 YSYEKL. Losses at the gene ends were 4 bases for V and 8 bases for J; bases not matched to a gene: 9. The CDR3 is CASSLRGTSGGLDEQFF. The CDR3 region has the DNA TGCGCCAGCAGCCTACGGGGGACTAGCGGGGGGTTGGATGAGCAGTTCTTC.

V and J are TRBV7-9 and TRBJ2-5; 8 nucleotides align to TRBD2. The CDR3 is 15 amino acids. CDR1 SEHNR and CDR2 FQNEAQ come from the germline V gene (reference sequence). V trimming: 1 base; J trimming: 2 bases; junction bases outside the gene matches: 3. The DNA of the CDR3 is TGTGCCAGCAGCTTAGAACTAGCGGTTCAAGAGACCCAGTACTTC. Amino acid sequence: CASSLELAVQETQYF.

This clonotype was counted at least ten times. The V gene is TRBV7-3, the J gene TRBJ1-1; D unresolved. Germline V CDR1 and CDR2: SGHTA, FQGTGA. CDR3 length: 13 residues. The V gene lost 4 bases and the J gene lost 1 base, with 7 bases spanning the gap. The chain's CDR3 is CASSSEANTEAFF. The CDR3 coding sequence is TGTGCCAGCAGCTCTGAAGCGAACACTGAAGCTTTCTTT.

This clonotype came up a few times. The DNA for the CDR3 is TGTGCCAGCAGCGTAGAGGGCTTAGCGACAATTGGGGATACGCAGTATTTT. Translation: CASSVEGLATIGDTQYF. The chain is built from TRBV9 and TRBJ2-3; D is possibly TRBD2 (5 bases). V gave up 0 bases and J gave up 6 bases, with 20 bases separating them. Germline V CDR1 and CDR2: SGDLS, YYNGEE. The CDR3 has 17 residues. The full variable domain, with the rest looked up from reference TRBV9 and TRBJ2-3, is DSGVTQTPKHLITATGQRVTLRCSPRSGDLSVYWYQQSLDQGLQFLIQYYNGEERAKGNILERFSAQQFPDLHSELNLSSLELGDSALYFCASSVEGLATIGDTQYFGPGTRLTVL.

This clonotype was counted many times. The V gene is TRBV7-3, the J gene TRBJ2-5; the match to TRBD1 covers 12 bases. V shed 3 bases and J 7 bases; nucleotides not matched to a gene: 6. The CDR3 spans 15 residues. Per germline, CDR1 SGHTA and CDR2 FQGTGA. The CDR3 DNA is TGTGCCAGCAGCTTGGGGACAGGGGGCGCGGGGACCCAGTACTTC. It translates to CASSLGTGGAGTQYF.

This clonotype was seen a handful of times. The CDR3 protein is CASSPLVEGYEQYF. The DNA for the CDR3 is TGCGCCAGCAGTCCCTTGGTAGAGGGTTACGAGCAGTACTTC. The chain links TRBV4-1 to TRBJ2-7; D might be TRBD2 (5 bases). The CDR3 covers 14 residues. The V and J ends lost 6 bases and 4 bases respectively, with 16 bases between them. Germline V lookup: CDR1 MGHRA, CDR2 YSYEKL.

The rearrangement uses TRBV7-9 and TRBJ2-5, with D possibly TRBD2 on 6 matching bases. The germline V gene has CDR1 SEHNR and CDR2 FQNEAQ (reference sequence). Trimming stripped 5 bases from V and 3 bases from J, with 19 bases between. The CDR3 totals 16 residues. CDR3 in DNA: TGTGCCAGCAGCGGCCCCGGGGGAGTCTTCAAAGAGACCCAGTACTTC. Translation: CASSGPGGVFKETQYF.

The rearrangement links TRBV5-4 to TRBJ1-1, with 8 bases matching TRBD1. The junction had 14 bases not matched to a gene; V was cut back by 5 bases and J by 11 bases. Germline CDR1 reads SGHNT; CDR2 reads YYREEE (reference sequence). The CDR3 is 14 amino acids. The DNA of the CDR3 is TGTGCCAGCAGGGCAGGGGGCGCTGGGGTCGGTGCTTTCTTT. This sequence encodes CASRAGGAGVGAFF.

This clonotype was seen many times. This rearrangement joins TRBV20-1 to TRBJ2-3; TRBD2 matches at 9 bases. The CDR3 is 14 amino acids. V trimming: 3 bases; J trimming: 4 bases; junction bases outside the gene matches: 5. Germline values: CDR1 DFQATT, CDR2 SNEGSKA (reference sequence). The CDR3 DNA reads TGCAGTGCTAGTGGCACTAGCGGGCCAGATACGCAGTATTTT. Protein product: CSASGTSGPDTQYF.

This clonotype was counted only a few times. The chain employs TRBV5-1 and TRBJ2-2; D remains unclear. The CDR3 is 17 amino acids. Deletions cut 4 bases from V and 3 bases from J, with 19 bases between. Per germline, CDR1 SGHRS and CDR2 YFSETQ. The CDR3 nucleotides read TGCGCCAGCAGCCCGGACGGCCCTTTCCATCACACCGGGGAGCTGTTTTTT. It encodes CASSPDGPFHHTGELFF.

This CDR3 reads CASSSTGQFPYDTQYF. In DNA, the CDR3 is TGTGCCAGCAGTTCTACCGGACAGTTTCCTTACGATACGCAGTATTTT. V is TRBV6-2 or TRBV6-3 and J is TRBJ2-3; the D gene is possibly TRBD1 (6 bases). The CDR3 extends over 16 amino acids. The germline V and J ends were trimmed by 4 bases and 6 bases, with 20 bases remaining between them. Germline loops: CDR1 MNHEY, CDR2 SVGEGT.

CDR3: CASSLQSRTTGEQYF. CDR3 DNA sequence: TGCGCCAGCAGCTTGCAATCTAGGACAACGGGAGAGCAGTACTTC. The V call is TRBV5-1, the J call TRBJ2-7, with D perhaps TRBD1 or TRBD2 (5 bases each). Trimming pared 1 base from V and 7 bases from J, leaving 18 bases between. This CDR3 has 15 amino acids. Germline loops: CDR1 SGHRS, CDR2 YFSETQ. The complete variable domain, with remaining parts taken from reference TRBV5-1 and TRBJ2-7, reads KAGVTQTPRYLIKTRGQQVTLSCSPISGHRSVSWYQQTPGQGLQFLFEYFSETQRNKGNFPGRFSGRQFSNSRSEMNVSTLELGDSALYLCASSLQSRTTGEQYFGPGTRLTVT.

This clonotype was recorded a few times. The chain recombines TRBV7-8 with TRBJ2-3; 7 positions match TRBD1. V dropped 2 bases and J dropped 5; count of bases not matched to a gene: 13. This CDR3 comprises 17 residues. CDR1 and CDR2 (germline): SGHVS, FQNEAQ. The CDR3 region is CASSLPYSDRVQDTQYF. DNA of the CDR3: TGTGCCAGCAGCTTACCCTACTCCGACAGGGTACAAGATACGCAGTATTTT.

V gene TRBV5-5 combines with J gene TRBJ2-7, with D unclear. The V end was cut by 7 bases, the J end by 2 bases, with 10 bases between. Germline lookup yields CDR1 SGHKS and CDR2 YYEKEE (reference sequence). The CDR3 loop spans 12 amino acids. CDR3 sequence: CASASRTYEQYF. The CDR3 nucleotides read TGTGCCAGCGCCTCGAGGACCTACGAGCAGTACTTC.

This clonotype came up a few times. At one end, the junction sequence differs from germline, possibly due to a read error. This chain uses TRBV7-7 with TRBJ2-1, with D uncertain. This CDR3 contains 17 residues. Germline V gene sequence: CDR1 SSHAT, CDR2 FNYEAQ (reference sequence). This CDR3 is CASSRTANAGSYNEQFF. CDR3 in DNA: TGTGCTAGCAGTAGAACGGCCAACGCCGGCTCCTACAATGAGCAGTTCTTC. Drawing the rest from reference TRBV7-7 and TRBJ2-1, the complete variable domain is GAGVSQSPRYKVTKRGQDVTLRCDPISSHATLYWYQQALGQGPEFLTYFNYEAQPDKSGLPSDRFSAERPEGSISTLTIQRTEQRDSAMYRCASSRTANAGSYNEQFFGPGTRLTVL.

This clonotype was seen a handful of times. The CDR3 nucleotides read TGTGCCAGCAGCTTGAGGTCAGGGGGCGCCGGTCAGCCCCAGCATTTT. Translation gives CASSLRSGGAGQPQHF. The chain uses TRBV5-6 and TRBJ1-5, with 8 bases aligning to TRBD1. With 1 base clipped from V and 6 bases from J, the junction kept 9 bases outside the gene matches. Germline CDR1 and CDR2: SGHDT and YYEEEE. This CDR3 spans 16 amino acids.

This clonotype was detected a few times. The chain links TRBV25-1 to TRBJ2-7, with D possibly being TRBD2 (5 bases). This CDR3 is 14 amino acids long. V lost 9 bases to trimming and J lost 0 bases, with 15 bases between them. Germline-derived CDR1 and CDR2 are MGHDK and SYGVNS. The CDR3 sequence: CARFRWENSYEQYF. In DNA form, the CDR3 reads TGTGCCAGGTTTCGGTGGGAGAACTCCTACGAGCAGTACTTC.

CDR3 protein: CASSPGTLVDTQYF. The CDR3 DNA follows: TGTGCCAGCAGCCCCGGGACCTTGGTTGATACGCAGTATTTT. This chain uses TRBV7-3 with TRBJ2-3; the D gene could be TRBD1 or TRBD2 (5 bases each). Trimming stripped 5 bases from V and 6 bases from J, with 15 bases between. CDR3 size: 14 residues. Germline CDR1 is SGHTA and CDR2 is FQGTGA.

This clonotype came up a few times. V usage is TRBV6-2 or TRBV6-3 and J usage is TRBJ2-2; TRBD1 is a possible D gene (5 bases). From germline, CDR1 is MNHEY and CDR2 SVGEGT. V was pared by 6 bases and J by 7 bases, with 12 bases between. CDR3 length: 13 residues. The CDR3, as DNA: TGTGCCAGCAGCCTGACAGTTCGCGGGGAGCTGTTTTTT. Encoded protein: CASSLTVRGELFF.

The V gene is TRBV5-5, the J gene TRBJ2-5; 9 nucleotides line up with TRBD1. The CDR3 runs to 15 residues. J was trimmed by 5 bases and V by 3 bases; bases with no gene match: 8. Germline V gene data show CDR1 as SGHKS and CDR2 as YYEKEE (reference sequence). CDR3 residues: CASSSTGQGWETQYF. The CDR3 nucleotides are TGTGCCAGCAGCTCCACGGGACAGGGTTGGGAGACCCAGTACTTC.

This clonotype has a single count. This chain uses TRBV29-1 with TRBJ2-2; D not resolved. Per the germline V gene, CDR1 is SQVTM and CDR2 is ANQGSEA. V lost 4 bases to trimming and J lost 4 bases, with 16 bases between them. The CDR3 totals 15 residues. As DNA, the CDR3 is TGCAGCGTTGCTATAAGTGGGGATCCCACCGGGGAGCTGTTTTTT. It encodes CSVAISGDPTGELFF.

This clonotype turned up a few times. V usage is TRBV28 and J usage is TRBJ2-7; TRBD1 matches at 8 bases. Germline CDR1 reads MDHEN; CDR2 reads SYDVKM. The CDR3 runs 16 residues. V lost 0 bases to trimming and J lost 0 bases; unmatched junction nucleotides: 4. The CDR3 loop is CASSLWDRASSYEQYF. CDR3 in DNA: TGTGCCAGCAGTTTATGGGACAGGGCTAGCTCCTACGAGCAGTACTTC.

CDR3 coding DNA: TGCGCCAGCAGCTTGGTTGCAGCTTATGGCACCGGGGAGCTGTTTTTT. This encodes CASSLVAAYGTGELFF. This chain links TRBV5-1 with TRBJ2-2; unclear D gene. V lost 0 bases to trimming and J lost 4 bases, with 13 bases between them. The CDR3 totals 16 residues. CDR1 is SGHRS, CDR2 YFSETQ, per germline.

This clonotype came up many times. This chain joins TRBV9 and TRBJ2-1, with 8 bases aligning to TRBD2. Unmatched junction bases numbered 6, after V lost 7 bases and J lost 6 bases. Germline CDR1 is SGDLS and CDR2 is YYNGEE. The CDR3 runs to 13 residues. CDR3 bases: TGTGCCAGCGGGAGCGGGAGAATCAATGAGCAGTTCTTC. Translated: CASGSGRINEQFF.